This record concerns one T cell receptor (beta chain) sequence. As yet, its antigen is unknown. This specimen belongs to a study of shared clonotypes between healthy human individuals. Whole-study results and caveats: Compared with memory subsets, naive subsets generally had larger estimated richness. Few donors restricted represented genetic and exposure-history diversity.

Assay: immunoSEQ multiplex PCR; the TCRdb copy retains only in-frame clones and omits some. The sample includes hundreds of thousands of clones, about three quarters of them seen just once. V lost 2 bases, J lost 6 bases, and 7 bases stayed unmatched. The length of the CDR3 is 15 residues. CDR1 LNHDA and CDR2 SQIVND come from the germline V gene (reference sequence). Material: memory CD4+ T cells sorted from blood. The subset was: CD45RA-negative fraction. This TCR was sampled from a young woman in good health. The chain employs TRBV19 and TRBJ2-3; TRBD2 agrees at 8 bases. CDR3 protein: CASSITSGAVDTQYF. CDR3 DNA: TGTGCCAGTAGTATAACTAGCGGAGCGGTGGATACGCAGTATTTT.